These 16 T cell receptor beta chains were all obtained from the same sample, sequenced in a study of lymphopenia after photon versus proton radiotherapy. Only in-frame clones appear in the TCRdb table, and some are missing; sequencing was by immunoSEQ multiplex PCR. In the table there are about 26,000 clones, about 85% of which are singletons. The starting material was peripheral blood, obtained from a patient treated with photon-based radiotherapy. All receptors come from a man aged 30-40 years with gastric cancer.

The J gene is TRBJ2-5, the V gene TRBV14, with 11 bases matching TRBD2. The CDR3 spans 18 residues. Germline CDR1 is SGHDN and CDR2 is FVKESK. J gave up 1 base and V 1 base, and 8 bases lay outside the gene matches. The CDR3 sequence is CASSQGIAGGGFQETQYF. The CDR3 DNA is TGTGCCAGCAGCCAAGGAATAGCGGGAGGGGGCTTCCAAGAGACCCAGTACTTC.

The chain employs TRBV4-1 and TRBJ2-1; 7 bases align to TRBD2. CDR3 length: 15 amino acids. The V segment lost 5 bases and the J segment 5 bases; nucleotides outside the gene matches: 9. Germline V gene lookup returns CDR1 MGHRA and CDR2 YSYEKL. CDR3 sequence (DNA): TGCGCCAGCAGCAGGGGCGGGAGAGTGGACAATGAGCAGTTCTTC. Translating it yields CASSRGGRVDNEQFF.

This clone was observed a few times. This chain uses TRBV4-1 with TRBJ1-5; TRBD1 matches 7 bases. Germline V gene data show CDR1 as MGHRA and CDR2 as YSYEKL. V was pared by 2 bases and J by 6 bases, with 4 bases of the junction left unmatched. The CDR3 spans 14 residues. CDR3 amino acids: CASSQTGDAQPQHF. The CDR3 region has the DNA TGCGCCAGCAGCCAAACAGGGGACGCTCAGCCCCAGCATTTT.

The chain links TRBV27 to TRBJ2-6, with D perhaps assigned TRBD1 or TRBD2 (5 bases each). This CDR3 region has 17 residues. Trimming stripped 4 bases from V and 5 bases from J, with 18 bases between. Germline values: CDR1 MNHEY, CDR2 SMNVEV (reference sequence). The CDR3 DNA sequence: TGTGCCAGCAGTTCGGGACCGCTACAAAGTCGGGCCAACGTCCTGACTTTC. Amino acid sequence: CASSSGPLQSRANVLTF.

This chain connects TRBV29-1 to TRBJ2-5, with TRBD1 matching over 8 bases. Germline V gene data show CDR1 as SQVTM and CDR2 as ANQGSEA. V lost 5 bases and J lost 1; bases outside the gene matches: 6. The CDR3 has 14 amino acids. The CDR3 region is CSVSGQAGQETQYF. The CDR3, as DNA: TGCAGCGTTTCGGGACAGGCGGGCCAAGAGACCCAGTACTTC.

V is TRBV4-2 and J is TRBJ2-1; 8 bases line up with TRBD2. CDR3 length equals 18 residues. The junction had 13 bases not matched to a gene; V was cut back by 3 bases and J by 3 bases. The V gene's germline CDR1 is LGHNA and CDR2 YNFKEQ. CDR3 in amino acids: CASSQTLAGSSLYNEQFF. In DNA form, the CDR3 reads TGTGCCAGCAGCCAGACATTAGCGGGAAGCTCTCTCTACAATGAGCAGTTCTTC.

This chain uses TRBV7-2 with TRBJ2-1, with a possible D match to TRBD1 (5 bases). V was clipped by 1 base and J by 3 bases, with 10 bases between them. The CDR3 is 15 residues long. Per germline, CDR1 SGHTA and CDR2 FQGNSA. The CDR3 loop reads CASSLEGSDYNEQFF. The DNA for the CDR3 is TGTGCCAGCAGCTTAGAGGGGTCAGACTACAATGAGCAGTTCTTC.

The gene calls are TRBV19 and TRBJ2-3; the match to TRBD1 covers 10 bases. The CDR3 is 15 residues long. The V gene end was trimmed by 2 bases and the J gene end by 4 bases; junction bases not matched to a gene: 3. Germline assignment: CDR1 LNHDA and CDR2 SQIVND (reference sequence). This chain's CDR3 is CASSINGQGADTQYF. CDR3 DNA: TGTGCCAGTAGTATAAATGGACAGGGGGCAGATACGCAGTATTTT.

The V and J genes are TRBV13 and TRBJ2-1; D is unclear. The V end lost 4 bases, the J end lost 8 bases, and 15 bases lay between the germline ends. Per the germline V gene, CDR1 is PRHDT and CDR2 is FYEKMQ (reference sequence). This CDR3 is built from 14 residues. As DNA, the CDR3 is TGTGCCAGCAGCTCCATTTTAACCTGGTATGAGCAGTTCTTC. Its translation is CASSSILTWYEQFF.

The rearrangement uses TRBV15 and TRBJ2-5, with D possibly matching TRBD1 (6 bases). Trimming took 0 bases from V and 7 from J, leaving 15 bases between them. The CDR3 covers 15 residues. The germline CDR1 and CDR2 sequences are LNHNV and YYDKDF (reference sequence). CDR3 residues: CATSRDPWDIVTQYF. The CDR3 DNA is TGTGCCACCAGCAGAGACCCCTGGGACATCGTGACCCAGTACTTC.

J is TRBJ2-7 and V is TRBV9; 8 bases map to TRBD1. This CDR3 region has 14 residues. Germline V CDR1 and CDR2: SGDLS, YYNGEE. V was pared by 0 bases and J by 6 bases, with 5 bases of the junction left unmatched. The CDR3 DNA reads as TGTGCCAGCAGCGTAGGGACAGGGATGGGCGAGCAGTACTTC. It yields the protein CASSVGTGMGEQYF.

This chain links TRBV12-2 with TRBJ2-7; TRBD2 is the table's D call and was not checked against the DNA. TRBV12-2 is labeled a pseudogene. The CDR3 contains 22 residues. The CDR3: CASRLAPREPHSSGRASYEQYF. CDR3 DNA: TGTGCAAGTCGCTTAGCCCCCAGGGAGCCACATTCTAGCGGGAGGGCCTCCTACGAGCAGTACTTC.

The chain carries TRBV6-6 and TRBJ1-2, with a tentative D call TRBD1 (6 bases). V was clipped by 6 bases and J by 2 bases, with 10 bases between them. Germline-derived CDR1 and CDR2 are MNHNY and SVGAGI (reference sequence). The CDR3 has 13 residues. CDR3 coding DNA: TGTGCCAGCAGGTCAGGACAGAACTATGGCTACACCTTC. Translation: CASRSGQNYGYTF.

The chain links TRBV5-1 to TRBJ2-7; 8 nucleotides match TRBD1. V lost 3 bases and J lost 2; bases outside the gene matches: 7. The CDR3 extends over 15 amino acids. Germline-derived CDR1 and CDR2 are SGHRS and YFSETQ. CDR3 protein: CASSSGQGVPYEQYF. The CDR3, as DNA: TGCGCCAGCAGCTCCGGACAGGGCGTACCCTACGAGCAGTACTTC.

This sequence joins TRBV9 and TRBJ1-2; 10 bases fit TRBD1. Germline V lookup: CDR1 SGDLS, CDR2 YYNGEE. The CDR3 is made up of 15 amino acids. V shed 0 bases, J shed 5 bases, and the junction held 4 bases outside the gene matches. The CDR3 bases are TGTGCCAGCAGCGTAGAGGACAGGGGGTGGTATGGCTACACCTTC. Its protein product is CASSVEDRGWYGYTF. The variable domain in full, completed from reference TRBV9 and TRBJ1-2, reads DSGVTQTPKHLITATGQRVTLRCSPRSGDLSVYWYQQSLDQGLQFLIQYYNGEERAKGNILERFSAQQFPDLHSELNLSSLELGDSALYFCASSVEDRGWYGYTFGSGTRLTVV.

V usage is TRBV11-3 and J usage is TRBJ2-2; unclear D gene. The CDR3 runs to 13 residues. Deletions cut 7 bases from V and 0 bases from J, with 6 bases between. Germline assignment: CDR1 SGHNT and CDR2 YENEEA. The chain's CDR3 is CASTQANTGELFF. The CDR3 DNA follows: TGTGCCAGCACGCAGGCGAACACCGGGGAGCTGTTTTTT.